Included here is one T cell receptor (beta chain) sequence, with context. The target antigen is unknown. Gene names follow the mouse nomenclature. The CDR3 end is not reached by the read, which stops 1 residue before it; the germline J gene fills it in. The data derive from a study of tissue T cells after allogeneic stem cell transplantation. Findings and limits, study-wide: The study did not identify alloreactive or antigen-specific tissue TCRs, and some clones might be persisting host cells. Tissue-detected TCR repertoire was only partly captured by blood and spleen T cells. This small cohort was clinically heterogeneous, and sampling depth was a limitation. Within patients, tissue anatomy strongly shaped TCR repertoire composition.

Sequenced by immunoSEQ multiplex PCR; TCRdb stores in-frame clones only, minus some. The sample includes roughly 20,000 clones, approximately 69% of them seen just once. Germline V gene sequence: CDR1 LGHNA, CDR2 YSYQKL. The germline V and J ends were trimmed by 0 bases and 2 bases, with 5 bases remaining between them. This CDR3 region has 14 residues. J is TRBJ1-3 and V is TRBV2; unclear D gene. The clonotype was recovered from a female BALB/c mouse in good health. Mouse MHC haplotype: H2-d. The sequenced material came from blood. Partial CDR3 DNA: TGTGCCAGCAGCCAAGATCCCACTGGAAATACGCTCTAT. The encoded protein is CASSQDPTGNTLY. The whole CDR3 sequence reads CASSQDPTGNTLYF.